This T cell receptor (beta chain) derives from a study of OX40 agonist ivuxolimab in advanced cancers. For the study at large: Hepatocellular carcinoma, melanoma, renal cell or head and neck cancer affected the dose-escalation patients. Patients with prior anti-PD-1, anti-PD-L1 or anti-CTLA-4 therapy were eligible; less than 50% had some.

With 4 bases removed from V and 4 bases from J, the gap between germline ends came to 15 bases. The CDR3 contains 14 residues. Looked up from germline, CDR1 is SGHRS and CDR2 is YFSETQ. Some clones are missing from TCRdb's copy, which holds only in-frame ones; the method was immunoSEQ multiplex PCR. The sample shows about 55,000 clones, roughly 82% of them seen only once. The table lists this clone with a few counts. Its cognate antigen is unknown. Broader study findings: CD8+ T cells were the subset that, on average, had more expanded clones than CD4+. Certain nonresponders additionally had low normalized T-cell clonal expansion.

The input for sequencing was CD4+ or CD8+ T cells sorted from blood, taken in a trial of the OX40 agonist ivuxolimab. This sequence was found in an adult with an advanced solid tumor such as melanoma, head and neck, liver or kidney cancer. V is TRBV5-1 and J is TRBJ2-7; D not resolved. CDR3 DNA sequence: TGCGCCAGCAGCGGGTATGGTGCCCCGTACGAGCAGTACTTC. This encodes CASSGYGAPYEQYF.